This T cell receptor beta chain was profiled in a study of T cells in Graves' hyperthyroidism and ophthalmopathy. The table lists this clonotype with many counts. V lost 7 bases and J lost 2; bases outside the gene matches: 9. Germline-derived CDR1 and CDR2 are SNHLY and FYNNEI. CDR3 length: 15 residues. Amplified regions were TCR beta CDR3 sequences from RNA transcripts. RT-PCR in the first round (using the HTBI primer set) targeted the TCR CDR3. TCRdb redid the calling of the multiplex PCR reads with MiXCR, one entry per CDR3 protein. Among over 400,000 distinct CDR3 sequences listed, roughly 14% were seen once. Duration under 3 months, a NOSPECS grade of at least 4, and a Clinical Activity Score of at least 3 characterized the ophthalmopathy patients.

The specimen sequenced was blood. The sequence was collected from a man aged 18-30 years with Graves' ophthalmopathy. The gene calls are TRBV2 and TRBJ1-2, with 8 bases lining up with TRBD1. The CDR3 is CASTQKGQENYGYTF. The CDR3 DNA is TGTGCCAGCACTCAGAAGGGACAGGAGAACTATGGCTACACCTTC. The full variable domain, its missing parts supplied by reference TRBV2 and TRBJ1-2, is EPEVTQTPSHQVTQMGQEVILRCVPISNHLYFYWYRQILGQKVEFLVSFYNNEISEKSEIFDDQFSVERPDGSNFTLKIRSTKLEDSAMYFCASTQKGQENYGYTFGSGTRLTVV.